One and the same sample provided the 26 T cell receptor beta chains below, sequenced in a study of long-term antiretroviral therapy in people with HIV. Researchers report immunoSEQ v3.0 was run at survey level. Measured with immunoSEQ multiplex PCR; TCRdb has only the in-frame clones, and not every one. The data hold fewer than 25,000 clones, with over 75% observed a single time. This specimen was unsorted PBMCs, taken 1.8 years before starting antiretroviral therapy. These receptors originate from a young woman with HIV.

This sequence joins TRBV28 and TRBJ1-2; possibly TRBD1 for D (5 bases). The germline V gene encodes CDR1 MDHEN and CDR2 SYDVKM. V gave up 2 bases and J gave up 7 bases, with 23 bases separating them. The CDR3 runs 17 residues. Here the CDR3 reads CASSLEGREARLGGYTF. The CDR3 DNA sequence: TGTGCCAGCAGTTTAGAGGGCAGGGAGGCCCGCCTTGGTGGCTACACCTTC.

V and J are TRBV18 and TRBJ2-2, with D possibly TRBD1 on 5 matching bases. With 8 bases removed from V and 6 bases from J, the gap between germline ends came to 19 bases. Germline CDR1 reads KGHSH; CDR2 reads LQKENI. The CDR3 sequence is 15 residues long. CDR3 amino acids: CASGPAYSGPGELFF. CDR3 nucleotides: TGTGCCAGCGGACCCGCGTATTCAGGGCCCGGGGAGCTGTTTTTT.

The chain carries TRBV30 and TRBJ2-7; D gene uncertain. The V gene's germline CDR1 is GTSNPN and CDR2 SVGIG (reference sequence). The V gene lost 5 bases and the J gene lost 2 bases, with 7 bases spanning the gap. The CDR3 has 11 residues. The CDR3 loop is CAWGVTYEQYF. In DNA form, the CDR3 reads TGTGCCTGGGGAGTAACCTACGAGCAGTACTTC.

V usage is TRBV25-1 and J usage is TRBJ1-1, with a tentative D call TRBD1 (6 bases). Between the trimmed V and J ends, which lost 2 bases and 1 base, there was a span of 14 bases. The CDR3 runs 16 residues. CDR1 and CDR2 (germline): MGHDK, SYGVNS. CDR3 sequence reads: CASSEGVGGTNTEAFF. CDR3 coding DNA: TGTGCCAGCAGTGAAGGCGTAGGGGGGACGAACACTGAAGCTTTCTTT.

The chain uses TRBV4-1 and TRBJ2-7; D gene uncertain. The CDR3 spans 15 residues. V was clipped by 4 bases and J by 0 bases, with 13 bases between them. CDR1 and CDR2 (germline): MGHRA, YSYEKL. The CDR3 DNA follows: TGCGCCAGCAGCCCCTTCGGGCCGAGCTCCTACGAGCAGTACGTC. Translation: CASSPFGPSSYEQYV.

The count of this clone is one. The genes are TRBV6-5 and TRBJ2-7; D remains unclear. Germline V lookup: CDR1 MNHEY, CDR2 SVGAGI. The length of the CDR3 is 12 residues. V was pared by 6 bases and J by 2 bases, with 8 bases between. The CDR3 loop reads CASSGSAYEQYF. The CDR3 DNA is TGTGCCAGCAGCGGGTCCGCCTACGAGCAGTACTTC.

This rearrangement joins TRBV11-2 to TRBJ1-5; maybe TRBD1 (5 bases). Between the trimmed V and J ends, which lost 3 bases and 0 bases, there was a span of 9 bases. Germline CDR1 and CDR2: SGHAT and FQNNGV. The CDR3 has 15 residues. CDR3 in DNA: TGTGCCAGCAGCTTGGGGCAGTTTAGCAATCAGCCCCAGCATTTT. Translated, it gives CASSLGQFSNQPQHF.

V and J are TRBV5-6 and TRBJ2-5; 8 bases are a match to TRBD1. This CDR3 region has 14 residues. Looked up from germline, CDR1 is SGHDT and CDR2 is YYEEEE. J lost 4 bases, V lost 4 bases, and 6 bases had no gene match. The DNA for the CDR3 is TGTGCCAGCAGCGGGAGAGGACAGGGAGAGACCCAGTACTTC. This codes for CASSGRGQGETQYF. Using reference TRBV5-6 and TRBJ2-5 for the parts outside the CDR3, the full variable domain is DAGVTQSPTHLIKTRGQQVTLRCSPKSGHDTVSWYQQALGQGPQFIFQYYEEEERQRGNFPDRFSGHQFPNYSSELNVNALLLGDSALYLCASSGRGQGETQYFGPGTRLLVL.

This clone was counted a single time. V gene TRBV5-1 combines with J gene TRBJ2-7; 8 bases fit TRBD2. Germline V gives CDR1 SGHRS, CDR2 YFSETQ. CDR3 size: 16 residues. The V gene end was trimmed by 3 bases and the J gene end by 4 bases; junction bases not matched to a gene: 12. The CDR3 nucleotides are TGCGCCAGCAGCTCCGTTACGGGGGGGGTTTCGTACGAGCAGTACTTC. This translates into CASSSVTGGVSYEQYF.

The chain carries TRBV6-5 and TRBJ1-5; 9 bases map to TRBD1. CDR1 MNHEY and CDR2 SVGAGI come from the germline V gene. V shed 6 bases, J shed 1 base, and the junction held 4 bases outside the gene matches. The CDR3 has 15 residues. In DNA, the CDR3 is TGTGCCAGCAGGCGACAGGGGGTAAGCAATCAGCCCCAGCATTTT. Amino acid sequence: CASRRQGVSNQPQHF.

The CDR3 region is CASSSRTSGDYEQYF. The CDR3 DNA reads TGTGCCAGTAGCTCAAGGACTAGCGGTGACTACGAGCAGTACTTC. This chain joins TRBV19 and TRBJ2-7; 10 nucleotides agree with TRBD2. The junction had 8 bases not matched to a gene; V was cut back by 6 bases and J by 3 bases. This CDR3 comprises 15 residues. From germline, CDR1 is LNHDA and CDR2 SQIVND (reference sequence).

The rearrangement links TRBV29-1 to TRBJ1-3; D is unclear. In germline, CDR1 is SQVTM, CDR2 ANQGSEA. The V and J ends lost 7 bases and 3 bases respectively, with 10 bases between them. The CDR3 is 12 amino acids. CDR3 in DNA: TGCAGCGCAGAAGGAGGTGGAAACACCATATATTTT. It yields the protein CSAEGGGNTIYF.

This sequence joins TRBV5-5 and TRBJ2-4, with 15 bases identical to TRBD2. The CDR3 runs to 20 residues. The V and J ends lost 4 bases and 1 base, in that order; junction bases with no gene match: 12. Germline V CDR1 and CDR2: SGHKS, YYEKEE (reference sequence). The DNA for the CDR3 is TGTGCCAGCAGCCCATCAGGACTAGCGGGGGGGCAGACCGCCAAAAACATTCAGTACTTC. Its translation: CASSPSGLAGGQTAKNIQYF.

This clone came up once. The V gene is TRBV9, the J gene TRBJ1-1; 7 nucleotides line up with TRBD1. The CDR3 consists of 17 residues. Germline V gives CDR1 SGDLS, CDR2 YYNGEE. V lost 0 bases, J lost 5 bases, and 13 bases stayed unmatched. The CDR3 loop is CASSVALNLRGETEAFF. Written as DNA, the CDR3 is TGTGCCAGCAGCGTAGCTCTAAATCTCAGGGGGGAAACTGAAGCTTTCTTT.

The gene calls are TRBV10-3 and TRBJ1-4, with TRBD1 as a possible D gene (6 bases). The germline V gene encodes CDR1 ENHRY and CDR2 SYGVKD. Between the trimmed V and J ends, which lost 10 bases and 7 bases, there was a span of 22 bases. The CDR3 loop spans 15 amino acids. CDR3 amino acids: CATNRDGGRGEKLFF. The CDR3 nucleotides read TGTGCCACGAACAGGGATGGGGGACGGGGTGAAAAACTGTTTTTT.

V usage is TRBV18 and J usage is TRBJ2-3, with D perhaps given as TRBD1 or TRBD2 (6 bases each). CDR1 and CDR2 from the germline V gene are KGHSH and LQKENI. CDR3 length: 15 residues. V lost 1 base to trimming and J lost 1 base, with 9 bases between them. CDR3 sequence: CASSPRGARTDTQYF. CDR3 sequence (DNA): TGTGCCAGCTCACCACGGGGGGCTCGCACAGATACGCAGTATTTT.

The chain joins TRBV5-1 to TRBJ2-5; tentatively, D is TRBD2 (6 bases). Germline-derived CDR1 and CDR2 are SGHRS and YFSETQ. CDR3 size: 14 residues. The V end lost 6 bases, the J end lost 3 bases, and 15 bases lay between the germline ends. The chain's CDR3 is CASKSGGYEETQYF. The CDR3 DNA reads as TGCGCCAGCAAAAGCGGAGGGTACGAAGAGACCCAGTACTTC.

J is TRBJ2-1 and V is TRBV18, with 7 positions matching TRBD1. Germline V gives CDR1 KGHSH, CDR2 LQKENI. CDR3 length: 17 amino acids. The ends lost 2 bases at V and 6 bases at J; junction bases unmatched: 13. CDR3 protein: CASSPLGQDRLINEQFF. In nucleotides, the CDR3 is TGTGCCAGCTCACCATTAGGGCAGGACAGGCTAATCAATGAGCAGTTCTTC.

The V call is TRBV2, the J call TRBJ1-1, with D hard to call. Trimming left V 2 bases short and J 6 bases short, with 13 bases between. The CDR3 spans 14 residues. From germline, CDR1 is SNHLY and CDR2 FYNNEI. CDR3 loop: CASSELLVISEAFF. In DNA form, the CDR3 reads TGTGCCAGCAGTGAATTACTGGTGATCTCTGAAGCTTTCTTT.

The chain combines TRBV18 with TRBJ1-5; D gene ambiguous. V shed 3 bases and J shed 3 bases, with 3 bases lying between them. The CDR3 sequence is 12 residues long. Looked up from germline, CDR1 is KGHSH and CDR2 is LQKENI. The CDR3 DNA follows: TGTGCCAGCTCACCGAACAATCAGCCCCAGCATTTT. As protein: CASSPNNQPQHF.

The CDR3 coding sequence is TGTGCCAGTAGTTTTATATCCGGGACGGATTCGGGGGGCTACACCTTC. Encoded protein: CASSFISGTDSGGYTF. The V gene is TRBV19, the J gene TRBJ1-2; the D gene is possibly TRBD1 (5 bases). Trimming took 5 bases from V and 8 from J, leaving 24 bases between them. CDR1 is LNHDA, CDR2 SQIVND, per germline (reference sequence). The CDR3 length is 16 residues.

V gene TRBV7-6 combines with J gene TRBJ1-1, with 9 bases aligning to TRBD1. Looked up from germline, CDR1 is SGHVS and CDR2 is FNYEAQ. This CDR3 contains 18 residues. The V segment lost 1 base and the J segment 4 bases; nucleotides outside the gene matches: 13. CDR3 in DNA: TGTGCCAGCAGCTTAGTGGGACAGGGTTACGGTTCGCGCACTGAAGCTTTCTTT. Translation: CASSLVGQGYGSRTEAFF. Using reference TRBV7-6 and TRBJ1-1 for the parts outside the CDR3, the full variable domain is GAGVSQSPRYKVTKRGQDVALRCDPISGHVSLYWYRQALGQGPEFLTYFNYEAQQDKSGLPNDRFSAERPEGSISTLTIQRTEQRDSAMYRCASSLVGQGYGSRTEAFFGQGTRLTVV.

The J gene is TRBJ2-3, the V gene TRBV5-1, with TRBD2 matching 11 bases. The ends lost 2 bases at V and 4 bases at J; junction bases unmatched: 3. The CDR3 extends over 15 amino acids. The germline CDR1 and CDR2 sequences are SGHRS and YFSETQ. The CDR3 nucleotides read TGCGCCAGCAGCTTCGGGACTAGCGGATCAGATACGCAGTATTTT. Its translation is CASSFGTSGSDTQYF. Combining the CDR3 with reference TRBV5-1 and TRBJ2-3 gives the whole variable domain KAGVTQTPRYLIKTRGQQVTLSCSPISGHRSVSWYQQTPGQGLQFLFEYFSETQRNKGNFPGRFSGRQFSNSRSEMNVSTLELGDSALYLCASSFGTSGSDTQYFGPGTRLTVL.

The rearrangement joins TRBV19 to TRBJ1-2; D perhaps matches TRBD1 (6 bases). This CDR3 spans 13 amino acids. Per the germline V gene, CDR1 is LNHDA and CDR2 is SQIVND (reference sequence). V was shortened by 10 bases and J by 8 bases, with 20 bases between the two germline ends. The CDR3 loop is CATVQGERRGYTF. CDR3 bases: TGTGCCACGGTACAGGGTGAGCGTAGAGGCTACACCTTC.

The gene calls are TRBV6-6 and TRBJ2-3; 8 bases are a match to TRBD1. Trimming cost V 5 bases and J 4 bases; bases outside gene matches: 8. The CDR3 runs 15 residues. In germline, CDR1 is MNHNY, CDR2 SVGAGI (reference sequence). The CDR3 is CASSRQGSRADTQYF. In DNA, the CDR3 is TGTGCCAGCAGTCGACAGGGGAGCAGGGCAGATACGCAGTATTTT.

By share of the sample, this clone is medium-sized. The chain couples TRBV7-3 to TRBJ2-1; the match to TRBD2 covers 9 bases. This CDR3 comprises 17 residues. Losses at the gene ends were 2 bases for V and 5 bases for J; bases not matched to a gene: 10. The germline gives CDR1 SGHTA, CDR2 FQGTGA. For the CDR3, the DNA is TGTGCCAGCAGCTTAGGCGGGGCTAGCGGGGCGAACAATGAGCAGTTCTTC. It translates to CASSLGGASGANNEQFF.